This entry lists 32 T cell receptor beta chains sequenced from one sample in a study of blood T cell repertoires in COVID-19. Clones were sequenced by immunoSEQ multiplex PCR, and TCRdb holds only the in-frame ones, with some missing. This table has about 320,000 clones, roughly 87% appearing once. The sequenced material came from PBMCs or T cells enriched from blood (not recorded which). The receptor source for this set is a woman aged 18-30 years who had recovered from COVID-19.

The rearrangement joins TRBV5-4 to TRBJ2-3, with a tentative D call TRBD2 (6 bases). This CDR3 spans 16 amino acids. Germline lookup yields CDR1 SGHNT and CDR2 YYREEE (reference sequence). Deletions cut 2 bases from V and 0 bases from J, with 13 bases between. Here the CDR3 DNA reads TGTGCCAGCAGCTTTTGGGTGGGGGGTAGCACAGATACGCAGTATTTT. Protein: CASSFWVGGSTDTQYF.

Only one count was recorded for this clone. The chain joins TRBV5-6 to TRBJ2-3; 7 nucleotides line up with TRBD2. The CDR3 has 15 residues. Germline V gene data show CDR1 as SGHDT and CDR2 as YYEEEE. The trim removed 5 bases at V and 9 bases at J, leaving 15 bases unmatched. CDR3 DNA: TGTGCCAGCAGTCACCCCGGGACTACCCAGGAGACGCAGTATTTT. Encoded protein: CASSHPGTTQETQYF. Looking up the rest from reference TRBV5-6 and TRBJ2-3 gives the full variable domain: DAGVTQSPTHLIKTRGQQVTLRCSPKSGHDTVSWYQQALGQGPQFIFQYYEEEERQRGNFPDRFSGHQFPNYSSELNVNALLLGDSALYLCASSHPGTTQETQYFGPGTRLTVL.

On this clone itself: A much larger clone sits a single nucleotide away, making a read error possible. The CDR3 reads CASSQERETQYF. DNA of the CDR3: TGTGCCAGCAGCCAAGAGAGGGAGACCCAGTACTTC. The J gene is TRBJ2-5, the V gene TRBV4-2; D is uncertain. V was cut by 0 bases and J by 5 bases, with 4 bases left in between. CDR1 is LGHNA and CDR2 is YNFKEQ in the germline V gene. This CDR3 comprises 12 residues.

The sample holds one count of this clone. V and J are TRBV10-1 and TRBJ1-6, with D hard to call. V was clipped by 0 bases and J by 14 bases, with 14 bases between them. The germline V gene has CDR1 WNHNN and CDR2 SYGVQD (reference sequence). The CDR3 is made up of 14 amino acids. CDR3 in DNA: TGCGCCAGCAGTGAGTCACCAGGACTCCTCACCCTCCACTTT. Translated: CASSESPGLLTLHF.

V usage is TRBV14 and J usage is TRBJ2-5, with D hard to call. The CDR3 is 14 residues long. Germline V CDR1 and CDR2: SGHDN, FVKESK. V lost 0 bases and J 1 base, leaving 6 bases between the germline ends. DNA of the CDR3: TGTGCCAGCAGCCAAGATCTAACCCAAGAGACCCAGTACTTC. Translation gives CASSQDLTQETQYF.

This clone was detected a few times. The chain recombines TRBV19 with TRBJ2-2; a weak D match, TRBD1 (6 bases). This CDR3 contains 16 residues. The germline V and J ends were trimmed by 7 bases and 4 bases, with 19 bases remaining between them. Germline CDR1 and CDR2: LNHDA and SQIVND (reference sequence). The chain's CDR3 is CASTPPLDSLTGELFF. Here the CDR3 DNA reads TGTGCCAGTACCCCCCCTCTGGACAGCCTCACCGGGGAGCTGTTTTTT.

Comment on this clone: The sample holds other DNA sequences that translate to the same CDR3. This chain's CDR3 is CASSPRGAYGYTF. The CDR3 region has the DNA TGTGCCAGCAGTCCCAGGGGGGCCTATGGCTACACCTTC. This chain joins TRBV28 and TRBJ1-2; TRBD1 aligns across 7 bases. Unmatched junction bases numbered 4, after V lost 5 bases and J lost 4 bases. From germline, CDR1 is MDHEN and CDR2 SYDVKM. The CDR3 sequence is 13 residues long.

In its sample, this clone was seen once. This rearrangement joins TRBV7-8 to TRBJ2-4; 9 bases map to TRBD2. CDR1 SGHVS and CDR2 FQNEAQ come from the germline V gene. The V and J ends lost 5 bases and 8 bases, in that order; junction bases with no gene match: 22. The CDR3 is made up of 19 amino acids. In nucleotides, the CDR3 is TGTGCCAGCAGCCTCGGAATAGCGGGGGTGAAGAGTGCGGAGGACATTCAGTACTTC. This gives the protein CASSLGIAGVKSAEDIQYF.

The genes are TRBV10-3 and TRBJ1-2; D gene unclear. V gave up 7 bases and J gave up 3 bases, with 15 bases separating them. CDR1 ENHRY and CDR2 SYGVKD come from the germline V gene. The CDR3 has 14 residues. Here the CDR3 DNA reads TGTGCCATCACGGAGATTCGGGGAGACTATGGCTACACCTTC. It yields the protein CAITEIRGDYGYTF.

CDR3 bases: TGTGCCAGCTCAGAGCGGGAGCTCGAGCAGTACTTC. Translating it yields CASSERELEQYF. V and J are TRBV18 and TRBJ2-7; 8 bases line up with TRBD2. Germline-derived CDR1 and CDR2 are KGHSH and LQKENI. CDR3 length equals 12 residues. The V and J ends lost 5 bases and 6 bases, in that order; junction bases with no gene match: 3.

The chain joins TRBV10-1 to TRBJ1-1, with 7 bases identical to TRBD1. The CDR3 is 12 residues long. Germline assignment: CDR1 WNHNN and CDR2 SYGVQD (reference sequence). The V segment lost 9 bases and the J segment 4 bases; nucleotides outside the gene matches: 5. The CDR3 DNA reads as TGCGCCAGGCAACAGGGGCGCACTGAAGCTTTCTTT. As protein: CARQQGRTEAFF.

The chain has TRBV11-1 and TRBJ1-1; 8 nucleotides align to TRBD1. J lost 4 bases, V lost 1 base, and 5 bases had no gene match. Germline V gene sequence: CDR1 SGHAT, CDR2 FQDESV (reference sequence). The CDR3 is 15 residues long. CDR3 bases: TGTGCCAGCAGCTTAGTCAGGGGGCTAACCACTGAAGCTTTCTTT. It is translated as CASSLVRGLTTEAFF.

V gene TRBV11-2 combines with J gene TRBJ2-3; 10 bases line up with TRBD2. Germline V gene lookup returns CDR1 SGHAT and CDR2 FQNNGV. The CDR3 contains 17 residues. V lost 1 base, J lost 4 bases, and 8 bases stayed unmatched. CDR3 region: CASSLAILAGVADTQYF. The CDR3 DNA is TGTGCCAGCAGCTTAGCGATCCTAGCGGGGGTTGCAGATACGCAGTATTTT.

V and J are TRBV6-5 and TRBJ1-4; 8 bases map to TRBD1. Germline trimming cut 6 bases from V and 3 bases from J; bases unmatched to any gene: 6. Germline-derived CDR1 and CDR2 are MNHEY and SVGAGI. The CDR3 runs 15 residues. Here the CDR3 reads CASRRGQAPNEKLFF. Written as DNA, the CDR3 is TGTGCCAGCAGGCGGGGACAGGCCCCTAATGAAAAACTGTTTTTT.

This chain links TRBV2 with TRBJ1-3; D may be TRBD1 (5 bases). The CDR3 covers 11 residues. V lost 9 bases to trimming and J lost 9 bases, with 12 bases between them. Germline V gives CDR1 SNHLY, CDR2 FYNNEI. The CDR3 is CASRGLTTIYF. CDR3 in DNA: TGTGCCAGTAGGGGCCTTACCACCATATATTTT.

The rearrangement joins TRBV28 to TRBJ1-4; 8 bases map to TRBD1. Germline V gene data show CDR1 as MDHEN and CDR2 as SYDVKM. After removal of 6 bases from V and 7 bases from J, the junction contained 13 bases not matched to a gene. The CDR3 sequence is 16 residues long. The CDR3 sequence: CASSQTKTGVGEKLFF. The CDR3 DNA reads as TGTGCCAGCAGCCAGACGAAGACAGGGGTGGGTGAAAAACTGTTTTTT. Together with reference TRBV28 and TRBJ1-4, the CDR3 gives the full variable domain: DVKVTQSSRYLVKRTGEKVFLECVQDMDHENMFWYRQDPGLGLRLIYFSYDVKMKEKGDIPEGYSVSREKKERFSLILESASTNQTSMYLCASSQTKTGVGEKLFFGSGTQLSVL.

This clone was observed a few times. The chain is built from TRBV27 and TRBJ2-3; TRBD2 is a possible D gene (6 bases). There are 16 residues in the CDR3. The germline CDR1 and CDR2 sequences are MNHEY and SMNVEV (reference sequence). Trimming took 3 bases from V and 3 from J, leaving 16 bases between them. CDR3: CASSFGSAGLTDTQYF. The CDR3 DNA follows: TGTGCCAGCAGTTTTGGTTCGGCGGGATTAACAGATACGCAGTATTTT.

J is TRBJ1-2 and V is TRBV6-5; the match to TRBD1 covers 8 bases. Germline V gene lookup returns CDR1 MNHEY and CDR2 SVGAGI. V lost 6 bases to trimming and J lost 0 bases; unmatched junction nucleotides: 3. The CDR3 has 14 amino acids. CDR3 in DNA: TGTGCCAGCAGAAAGACAGGGGCTAACTATGGCTACACCTTC. It yields the protein CASRKTGANYGYTF.

V gene TRBV19 combines with J gene TRBJ1-4; D gene unclear. Between the trimmed V and J ends, which lost 3 bases and 0 bases, there was a span of 14 bases. CDR3 length: 17 amino acids. CDR1 is LNHDA, CDR2 SQIVND, per germline (reference sequence). CDR3 nucleotide sequence: TGTGCCAGTAGTATTACGCGTCGCGGAGCAACTAATGAAAAACTGTTTTTT. This sequence encodes CASSITRRGATNEKLFF. Looking up the rest from reference TRBV19 and TRBJ1-4 gives the full variable domain: DGGITQSPKYLFRKEGQNVTLSCEQNLNHDAMYWYRQDPGQGLRLIYYSQIVNDFQKGDIAEGYSVSREKKESFPLTVTSAQKNPTAFYLCASSITRRGATNEKLFFGSGTQLSVL.

The chain has TRBV27 and TRBJ1-1; 8 bases are shared with TRBD1. Germline V gene sequence: CDR1 MNHEY, CDR2 SMNVEV (reference sequence). The CDR3 loop spans 14 amino acids. Losses at the gene ends were 3 bases for V and 1 base for J; bases not matched to a gene: 1. The CDR3 DNA sequence: TGTGCCAGCAGTTTTCAGGGGGCGAACACTGAAGCTTTCTTT. Translated: CASSFQGANTEAFF.

The V and J genes are TRBV19 and TRBJ1-5; D possibly corresponds to TRBD1 (6 bases). V lost 7 bases, J lost 0 bases, and 16 bases lay in between. Germline CDR1 is LNHDA and CDR2 is SQIVND (reference sequence). The CDR3 spans 16 residues. This CDR3 reads CASTLQGTHSNQPQHF. The CDR3 coding sequence is TGTGCCAGTACCCTGCAGGGGACACATAGCAATCAGCCCCAGCATTTT.

This clone was observed a single time. The J gene is TRBJ2-2, the V gene TRBV4-3; 9 nucleotides match TRBD2. The length of the CDR3 is 14 residues. The germline V gene has CDR1 LGHNA and CDR2 YSLEER. Trimming cost V 5 bases and J 7 bases; bases outside gene matches: 5. CDR3 coding DNA: TGCGCCAGCAGCACGCGGGGGGGCGTCGGGGAGCTGTTTTTT. Translating it yields CASSTRGGVGELFF.

This chain links TRBV28 with TRBJ1-2; 7 bases line up with TRBD1. The CDR3 runs to 15 residues. Germline values: CDR1 MDHEN, CDR2 SYDVKM. The V gene end was trimmed by 3 bases and the J gene end by 7 bases; junction bases not matched to a gene: 11. CDR3 DNA sequence: TGTGCCAGCAGTTTCCCTGCAGGGGGAAAGTCTGGCTACACCTTC. Translating gives CASSFPAGGKSGYTF.

In this sample, this clone turned up once. This chain links TRBV3-1 (or the pseudogene TRBV3-2) with TRBJ1-1; maybe TRBD1 (6 bases). The germline CDR1 and CDR2 sequences are LGHDT and YNNKEL (reference sequence). The CDR3 totals 14 residues. V gave up 5 bases and J gave up 2 bases, with 12 bases separating them. The CDR3 DNA follows: TGTGCCAGCAGCGACAGGTTTTCCAACACTGAAGCTTTCTTT. Encoded protein: CASSDRFSNTEAFF.

This chain links TRBV5-8 with TRBJ1-5, with 9 nucleotides matching TRBD1. Germline lookup yields CDR1 SGHTS and CDR2 YDEGEE. The CDR3 sequence is 17 residues long. The J segment lost 0 bases and the V segment lost 0 bases, leaving 4 bases of the junction unmatched. The CDR3 sequence is CASSLGTGVNSNQPQHF. Here the CDR3 DNA reads TGTGCCAGCAGCTTGGGGACAGGGGTGAATAGCAATCAGCCCCAGCATTTT.

The rearrangement links TRBV5-8 to TRBJ1-6; 8 bases fit TRBD1. V dropped 3 bases and J dropped 10; count of bases not matched to a gene: 9. The CDR3 covers 15 residues. Germline V gene lookup returns CDR1 SGHTS and CDR2 YDEGEE. The CDR3 nucleotides read TGTGCCAGCAGCTCGAGGACAGGGATAGGATCACCCCTCCACTTT. Translation: CASSSRTGIGSPLHF.

The chain employs TRBV2 and TRBJ2-7; 7 bases map to TRBD2. V shed 9 bases and J 4 bases; nucleotides not matched to a gene: 9. The CDR3 loop spans 13 amino acids. Looked up from germline, CDR1 is SNHLY and CDR2 is FYNNEI. As DNA, the CDR3 is TGTGCCAGATCAGCGGGGCCGGCGTACGAGCAGTACTTC. Amino acid sequence: CARSAGPAYEQYF.

The chain is built from TRBV5-1 and TRBJ1-2; 9 nucleotides match TRBD1. This CDR3 spans 12 amino acids. Germline trimming cut 5 bases from V and 13 bases from J; bases unmatched to any gene: 9. CDR1 SGHRS and CDR2 YFSETQ come from the germline V gene. The CDR3 bases are TGCGCCAGCAGGACGGGACAGGGCCCGTGCACCTTC. Translation: CASRTGQGPCTF.

The chain has TRBV7-2 and TRBJ2-2; D is perhaps TRBD1 (6 bases). The CDR3 runs 15 residues. Between the trimmed V and J ends, which lost 8 bases and 8 bases, there was a span of 21 bases. Germline values: CDR1 SGHTA, CDR2 FQGNSA. The DNA of the CDR3 is TGTGCCAGCGTTCTCGGGGCAGGGGTCCAAGGGGAGCTGTTTTTT. It specifies CASVLGAGVQGELFF.

This chain connects TRBV4-2 to TRBJ1-2, with TRBD1 identical over 11 bases. Germline V gene sequence: CDR1 LGHNA, CDR2 YNFKEQ. V shed 1 base, J shed 2 bases, and the junction held 15 bases outside the gene matches. The CDR3 length is 20 residues. The CDR3 DNA sequence: TGTGCCAGCAGCCAAGTTAACAGTAAACCAGGGACAGGGGGAAACTATGGCTACACCTTC. Protein: CASSQVNSKPGTGGNYGYTF.

This clone was recorded once. The genes are TRBV11-1 and TRBJ2-5; 10 bases are shared with TRBD2. Germline V CDR1 and CDR2: SGHAT, FQDESV (reference sequence). CDR3 length: 15 amino acids. Trimming removed 2 bases from V and 3 bases from J; junction bases left unmatched: 3. The CDR3, as DNA: TGTGCCAGCAGCTTAACTAGCGGGGTCGAAGAGACCCAGTACTTC. This translates into CASSLTSGVEETQYF.

The rearrangement links TRBV6-5 to TRBJ2-1, with TRBD2 matching over 11 bases. The junction had 4 bases not matched to a gene; V was cut back by 8 bases and J by 4 bases. This CDR3 is 14 amino acids long. Germline V CDR1 and CDR2: MNHEY, SVGAGI. This chain's CDR3 is CASVRTSGYNEQFF. The CDR3 DNA reads as TGTGCCAGCGTCAGGACTAGCGGGTACAATGAGCAGTTCTTC.